The T cell receptor beta chain described here comes from a study of control samples from healthy donors and cancer patients (TCRdb year 2020). Measured from the cysteine to the phenylalanine, the CDR3 is 16 residues long. Only the CDR3 region is kept as DNA, spanning 48 bases read in frame from base 1. Library creation used the immunoSEQ multiplex PCR assay. Not all clones reach the TCRdb copy of this immuneACCESS table, which keeps in-frame sequences only. Checked studies attribute under half of the gap to unresolved V genes and leave the rest unexplained. The sample yields about 57,000 clones; approximately 90% were counted once. The ten biggest clones cover about 0.91% of the sample. This clone came up a few times. Its specific antigen is unknown. No base quality information exists; no much larger clone differs at one position.

Material: PBMCs. Here the chain combines TRBV21-1 and TRBJ1-6. TRBV21-1 is labeled a pseudogene. This TCR came from a man between 25 and 39 years old with colorectal cancer. For the CDR3, the sequence is CASSKGWRIHNSPLHF. In nucleotide form, the sequence is TGTGCCAGCAGCAAAGGATGGCGGATCCATAATTCACCCCTCCACTTT.